This TCR beta chain comes out of a study of blood T cells in healthy people across ages. Overall study context: There was about one barcoded beta molecule captured by template switching per two T cells. General study findings and limits: Greater diversity and more naive CD4+ cells were seen in long-lived donors than in aged donors.

J gave up 6 bases and V 6 bases, and 6 bases lay outside the gene matches. The CDR3 consists of 15 residues. The germline CDR1 and CDR2 sequences are DFQATT and SNEGSKA (reference sequence). Peripheral blood was drawn, 7.5 to 10 milliliters per donor. Using a J-beta primer mix together with a sample-barcoded 5' primer, a second PCR was run for about 6 to 12 cycles. Using its own MiXCR run on the 5' RACE reads, TCRdb lists one record per CDR3 protein. The sample carries some 1.5 million distinct CDR3 sequences, 28% recorded once. This clonotype has just a few counts. What it recognizes is unknown. J is TRBJ2-1 and V is TRBV20-1; TRBD2 matches at 15 bases. Source material: blood. The sequence was obtained from a woman aged 25 to 39 in good health. The CDR3 loop reads CSAKPGLAGGNEQFF. The CDR3 DNA follows: TGCAGTGCCAAGCCGGGACTAGCGGGGGGCAATGAGCAGTTCTTC.